This T cell receptor (beta chain) is from a study of breast tumors, draining lymph nodes, adjacent tissues. TCRdb re-derived calls from the multiplex PCR reads in MiXCR, one entry per CDR3 protein. The data show under 300,000 distinct CDR3 sequences, under 40% seen once. Axillary draining lymph nodes of breast cancer patients supplied the node samples. CDR1 and CDR2 (germline): SGDLS, YYNGEE. Germline trimming cut 3 bases from V and 5 bases from J; bases unmatched to any gene: 5. The CDR3 runs to 15 residues. Broader study findings: Data only fit, rather than demonstrated, lymph node origin of most tumor T cells. Tumors had less TCR diversity than lymph nodes, more than nontumor tissue. Luminal-like breast cancer showed significantly higher tumor–nontumor repertoire similarity than basal-like. Findings are consistent with lymph node origin and intratumoral expansion of most tumor T cells.

In this sample, this clonotype turned up many times. Its antigen is still unknown. The sample taken for sequencing was axillary lymph node tissue. The chain links TRBV9 to TRBJ2-3; TRBD1 agrees at 11 bases. The clonotype was recovered from a female donor with breast cancer. Some clones in this sample may be carry-over from other donors' samples. Here the CDR3 DNA reads TGTGCCAGCAGCGGTGGACAGGGGGCTGGAGATACGCAGTATTTT. Protein product: CASSGGQGAGDTQYF.